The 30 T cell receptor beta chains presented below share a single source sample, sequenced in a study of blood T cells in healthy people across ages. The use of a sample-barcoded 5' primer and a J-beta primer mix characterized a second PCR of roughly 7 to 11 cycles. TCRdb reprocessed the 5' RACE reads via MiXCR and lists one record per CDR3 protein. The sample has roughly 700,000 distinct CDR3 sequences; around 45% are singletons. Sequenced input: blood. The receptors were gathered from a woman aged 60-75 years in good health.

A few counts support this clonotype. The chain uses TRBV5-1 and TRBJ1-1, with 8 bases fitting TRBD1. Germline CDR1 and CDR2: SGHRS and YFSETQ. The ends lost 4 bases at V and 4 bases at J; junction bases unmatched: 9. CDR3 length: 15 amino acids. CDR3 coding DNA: TGCGCCAGCAGCCCAGCAGGGGGCCGGGGCACTGAAGCTTTCTTT. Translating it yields CASSPAGGRGTEAFF. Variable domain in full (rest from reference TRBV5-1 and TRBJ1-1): KAGVTQTPRYLIKTRGQQVTLSCSPISGHRSVSWYQQTPGQGLQFLFEYFSETQRNKGNFPGRFSGRQFSNSRSEMNVSTLELGDSALYLCASSPAGGRGTEAFFGQGTRLTVV.

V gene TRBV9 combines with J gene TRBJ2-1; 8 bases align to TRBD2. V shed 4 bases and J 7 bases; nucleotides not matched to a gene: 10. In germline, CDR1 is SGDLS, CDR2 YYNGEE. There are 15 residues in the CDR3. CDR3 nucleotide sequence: TGTGCCAGCAGCTCCCTGGGGGTAGCGGGGAATGAGCAGTTCTTC. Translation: CASSSLGVAGNEQFF.

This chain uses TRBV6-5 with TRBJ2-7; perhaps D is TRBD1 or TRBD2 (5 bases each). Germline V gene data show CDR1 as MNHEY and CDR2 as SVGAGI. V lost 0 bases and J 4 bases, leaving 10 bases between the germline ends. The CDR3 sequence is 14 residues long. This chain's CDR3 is CASSYSRDGYEQYF. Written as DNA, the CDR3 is TGTGCCAGCAGTTACTCGAGGGACGGGTACGAGCAGTACTTC.

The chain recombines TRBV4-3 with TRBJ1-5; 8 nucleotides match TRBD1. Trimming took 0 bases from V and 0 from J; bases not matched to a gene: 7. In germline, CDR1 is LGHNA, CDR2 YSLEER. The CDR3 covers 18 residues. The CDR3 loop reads CASSQEWTGPVSNQPQHF. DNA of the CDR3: TGCGCCAGCAGCCAAGAATGGACAGGGCCCGTTAGCAATCAGCCCCAGCATTTT.

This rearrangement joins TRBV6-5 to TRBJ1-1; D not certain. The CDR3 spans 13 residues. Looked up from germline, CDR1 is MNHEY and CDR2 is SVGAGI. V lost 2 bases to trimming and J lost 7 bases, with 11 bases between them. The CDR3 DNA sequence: TGTGCCAGCAGTTACGGGTTGGTTTTTGAAGCTTTCTTT. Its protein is CASSYGLVFEAFF.

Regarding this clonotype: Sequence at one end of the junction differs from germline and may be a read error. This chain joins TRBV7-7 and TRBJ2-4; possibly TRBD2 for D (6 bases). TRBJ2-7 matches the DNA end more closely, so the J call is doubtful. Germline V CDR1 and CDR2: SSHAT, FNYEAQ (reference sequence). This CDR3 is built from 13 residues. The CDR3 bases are TGTGCTAGCAGCGCGGGACGGAACTACGAGCAGTACTTC. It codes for CASSAGRNYEQYF.

CDR3 amino acids: CASSLGTVLNTEAFF. In nucleotides, the CDR3 is TGCGCCAGCAGCCTAGGGACAGTTTTGAACACTGAAGCTTTCTTT. The rearrangement joins TRBV5-1 to TRBJ1-1; TRBD1 agrees at 7 bases. This CDR3 is built from 15 residues. CDR1 and CDR2 from the germline V gene are SGHRS and YFSETQ. V lost 4 bases to trimming and J lost 0 bases; unmatched junction nucleotides: 6.

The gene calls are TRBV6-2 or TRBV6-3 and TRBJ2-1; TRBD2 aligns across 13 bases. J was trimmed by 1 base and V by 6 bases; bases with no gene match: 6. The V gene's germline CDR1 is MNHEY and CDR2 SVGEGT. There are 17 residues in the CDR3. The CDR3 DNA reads TGTGCCAGCAGGGGGACTAGCGGGGAGTCTTCCTACAATGAGCAGTTCTTC. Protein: CASRGTSGESSYNEQFF.

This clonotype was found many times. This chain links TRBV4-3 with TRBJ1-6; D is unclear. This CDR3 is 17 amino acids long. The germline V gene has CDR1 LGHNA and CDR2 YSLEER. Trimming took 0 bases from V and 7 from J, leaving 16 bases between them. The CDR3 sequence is CASSQEGPEAGNSPLHF. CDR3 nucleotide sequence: TGCGCCAGCAGCCAAGAAGGTCCAGAGGCCGGGAATTCACCCCTCCACTTT.

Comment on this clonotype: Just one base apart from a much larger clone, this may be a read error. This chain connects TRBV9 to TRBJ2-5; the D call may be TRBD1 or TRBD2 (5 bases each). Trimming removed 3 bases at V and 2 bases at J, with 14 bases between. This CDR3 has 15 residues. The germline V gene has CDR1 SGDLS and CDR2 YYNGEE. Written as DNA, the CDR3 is TGTGCCAGCAGCGGAGGGGCTAGCAGACAAGAGACCCAGTACTTC. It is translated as CASSGGASRQETQYF.

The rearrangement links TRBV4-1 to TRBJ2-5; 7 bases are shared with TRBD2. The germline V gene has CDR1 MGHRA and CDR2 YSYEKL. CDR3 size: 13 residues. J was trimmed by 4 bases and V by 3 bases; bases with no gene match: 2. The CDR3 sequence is CASSHPGGETQYF. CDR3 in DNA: TGCGCCAGCAGCCATCCGGGGGGAGAGACCCAGTACTTC.

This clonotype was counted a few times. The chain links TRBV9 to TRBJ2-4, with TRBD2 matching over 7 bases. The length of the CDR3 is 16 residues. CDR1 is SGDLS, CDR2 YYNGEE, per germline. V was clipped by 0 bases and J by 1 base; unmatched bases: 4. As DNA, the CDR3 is TGTGCCAGCAGCGTAGACGCGGGAGTGGCCAAAAACATTCAGTACTTC. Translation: CASSVDAGVAKNIQYF.

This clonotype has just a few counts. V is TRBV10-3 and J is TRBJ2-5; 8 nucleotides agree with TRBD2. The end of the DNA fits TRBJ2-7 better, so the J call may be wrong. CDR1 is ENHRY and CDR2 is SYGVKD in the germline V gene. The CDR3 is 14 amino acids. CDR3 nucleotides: TGTGCCATCAGTGAGACGGGAGGGCCTGGCGAGCAGTACTTC. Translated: CAISETGGPGEQYF.

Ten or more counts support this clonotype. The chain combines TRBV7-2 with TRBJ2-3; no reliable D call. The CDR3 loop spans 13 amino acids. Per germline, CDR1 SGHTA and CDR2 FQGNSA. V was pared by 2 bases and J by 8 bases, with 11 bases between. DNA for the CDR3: TGTGCCAGCAGCTTAAGGACCCCCCCTACGCAGTATTTT. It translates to CASSLRTPPTQYF.

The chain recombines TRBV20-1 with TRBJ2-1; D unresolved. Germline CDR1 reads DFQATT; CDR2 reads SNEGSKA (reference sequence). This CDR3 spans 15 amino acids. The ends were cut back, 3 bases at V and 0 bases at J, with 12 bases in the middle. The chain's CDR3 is CSASLLPSSYNEQFF. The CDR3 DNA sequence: TGCAGTGCTAGTCTACTTCCAAGCTCCTACAATGAGCAGTTCTTC.

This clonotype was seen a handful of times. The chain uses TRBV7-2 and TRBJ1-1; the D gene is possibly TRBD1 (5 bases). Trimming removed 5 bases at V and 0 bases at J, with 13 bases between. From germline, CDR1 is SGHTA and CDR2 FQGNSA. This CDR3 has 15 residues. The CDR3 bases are TGTGCCAGCAGCCGCGGGACGGGAATGAACACTGAAGCTTTCTTT. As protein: CASSRGTGMNTEAFF.

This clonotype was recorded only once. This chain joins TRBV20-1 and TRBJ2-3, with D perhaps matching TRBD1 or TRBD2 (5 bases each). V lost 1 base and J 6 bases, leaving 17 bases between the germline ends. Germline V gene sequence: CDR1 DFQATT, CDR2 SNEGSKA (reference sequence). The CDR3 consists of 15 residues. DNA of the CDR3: TGCAGTGCTAGAGCGCGTAGGGGAGTGGGGGATACGCAGTATTTT. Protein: CSARARRGVGDTQYF.

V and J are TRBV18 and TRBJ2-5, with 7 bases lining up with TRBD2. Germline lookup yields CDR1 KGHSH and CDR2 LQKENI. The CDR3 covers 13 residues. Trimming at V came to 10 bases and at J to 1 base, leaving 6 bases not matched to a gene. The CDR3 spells CAISREAQETQYF. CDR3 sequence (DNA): TGTGCCATCTCCCGGGAGGCCCAAGAGACCCAGTACTTC.

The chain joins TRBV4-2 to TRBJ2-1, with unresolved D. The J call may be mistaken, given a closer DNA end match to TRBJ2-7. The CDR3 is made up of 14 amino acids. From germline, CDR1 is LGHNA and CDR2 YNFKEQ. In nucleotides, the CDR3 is TGTGCCAGCAGCCAAGATAAACACAGCAATGAGCAGTACTTC. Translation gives CASSQDKHSNEQYF.

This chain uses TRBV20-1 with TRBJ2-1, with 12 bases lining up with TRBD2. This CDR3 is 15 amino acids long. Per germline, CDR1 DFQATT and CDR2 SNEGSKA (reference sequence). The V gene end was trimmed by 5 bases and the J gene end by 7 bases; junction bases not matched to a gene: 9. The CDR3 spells CSADLGLAGRNEQFF. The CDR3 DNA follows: TGCAGTGCTGACCTAGGACTAGCGGGAAGGAATGAGCAGTTCTTC.

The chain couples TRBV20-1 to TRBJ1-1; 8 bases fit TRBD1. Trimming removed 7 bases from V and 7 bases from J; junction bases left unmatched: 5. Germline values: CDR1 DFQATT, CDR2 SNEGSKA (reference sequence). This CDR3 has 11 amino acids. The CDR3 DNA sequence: TGCAGTGGGGACAGGCCCCTTGAAGCTTTCTTT. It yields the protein CSGDRPLEAFF.

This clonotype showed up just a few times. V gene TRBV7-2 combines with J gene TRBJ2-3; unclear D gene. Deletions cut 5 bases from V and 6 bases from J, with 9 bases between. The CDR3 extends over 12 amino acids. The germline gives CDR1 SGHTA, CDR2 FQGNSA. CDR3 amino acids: CASSQWADTQYF. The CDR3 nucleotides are TGTGCCAGCAGCCAATGGGCTGATACGCAGTATTTT.

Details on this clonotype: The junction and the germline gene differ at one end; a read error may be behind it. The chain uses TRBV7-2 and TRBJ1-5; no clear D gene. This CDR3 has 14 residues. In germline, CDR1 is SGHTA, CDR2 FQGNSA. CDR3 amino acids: CASGLDPVRLPQHF. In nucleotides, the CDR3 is TGTGCCAGCGGCTTAGACCCCGTCCGGCTGCCCCAGCATTTT.

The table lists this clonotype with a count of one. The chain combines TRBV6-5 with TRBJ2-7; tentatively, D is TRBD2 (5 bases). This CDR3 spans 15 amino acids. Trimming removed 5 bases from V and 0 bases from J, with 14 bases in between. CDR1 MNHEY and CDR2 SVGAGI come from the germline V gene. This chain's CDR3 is CASSPSSSYSYEQYF. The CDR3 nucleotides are TGTGCCAGCAGTCCATCTAGCTCCTACTCCTACGAGCAGTACTTC.

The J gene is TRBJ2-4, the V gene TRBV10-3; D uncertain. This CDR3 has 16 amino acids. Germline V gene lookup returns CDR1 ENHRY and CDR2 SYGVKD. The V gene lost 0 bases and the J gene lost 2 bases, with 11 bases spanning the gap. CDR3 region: CAISESPDLSKNIQYF. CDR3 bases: TGTGCCATCAGTGAGTCCCCTGATCTCTCCAAAAACATTCAGTACTTC.

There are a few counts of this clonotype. CDR3 region: CSVGRTSAYNEQFF. The CDR3 DNA sequence: TGCAGCGTTGGACGGACTAGCGCATACAATGAGCAGTTCTTC. This chain links TRBV29-1 with TRBJ2-1, with 9 positions matching TRBD2. The trim removed 4 bases at V and 4 bases at J, leaving 5 bases unmatched. The germline gives CDR1 SQVTM, CDR2 ANQGSEA. The CDR3 is made up of 14 amino acids.

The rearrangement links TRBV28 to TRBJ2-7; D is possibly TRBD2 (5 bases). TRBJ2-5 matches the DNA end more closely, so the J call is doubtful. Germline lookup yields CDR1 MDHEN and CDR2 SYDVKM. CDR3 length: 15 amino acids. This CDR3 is CASSKSGTRKGTQYF. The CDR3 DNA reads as TGTGCCAGCAGTAAAAGCGGAACCCGAAAAGGGACCCAGTACTTC.

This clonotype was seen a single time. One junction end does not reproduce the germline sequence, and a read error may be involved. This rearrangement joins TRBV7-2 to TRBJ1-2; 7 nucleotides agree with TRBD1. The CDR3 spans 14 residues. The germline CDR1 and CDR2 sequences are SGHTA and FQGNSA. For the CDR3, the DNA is TGTGCCAGCAGCCCCGGACAGGCCCACTATAGCTACACCTTC. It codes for CASSPGQAHYSYTF. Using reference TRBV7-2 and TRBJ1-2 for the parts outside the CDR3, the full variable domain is GAGVSQSPSNKVTEKGKDVELRCDPISGHTALYWYRQSLGQGLEFLIYFQGNSAPDKSGLPSDRFSAERTGGSVSTLTIQRTQQEDSAVYLCASSPGQAHYSYTFGSGTRLTVV.

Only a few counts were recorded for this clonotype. The CDR3 sequence is CSVVSGGSTDTQYF. The CDR3 coding sequence is TGCAGCGTTGTAAGCGGCGGTAGCACAGATACGCAGTATTTT. The chain employs TRBV29-1 and TRBJ2-3; maybe TRBD2 (5 bases). The CDR3 is made up of 14 amino acids. Trimming removed 4 bases from V and 0 bases from J, with 11 bases in between. The germline CDR1 and CDR2 sequences are SQVTM and ANQGSEA.

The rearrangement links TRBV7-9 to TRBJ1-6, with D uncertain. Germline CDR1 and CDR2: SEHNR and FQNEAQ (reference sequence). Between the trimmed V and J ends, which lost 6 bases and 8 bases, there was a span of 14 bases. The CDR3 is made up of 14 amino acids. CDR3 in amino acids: CASRAETYYSPLHF. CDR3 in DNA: TGTGCCAGCAGAGCCGAGACATATTATTCACCCCTCCACTTT.